This T cell receptor beta chain was identified in a study of shared clonotypes between healthy human individuals. The CDR3 covers 11 residues. With 2 bases removed from V and 3 bases from J, the gap between germline ends came to 3 bases. The germline CDR1 and CDR2 sequences are SGHKS and YYEKEE (reference sequence). Profiled with immunoSEQ multiplex PCR; TCRdb holds only in-frame clones, not every one. The sample holds some 1,400,000 clones; about 96% are singletons and the top ten take more than 0.9%. This clone was recorded only once. V usage is TRBV5-5 and J usage is TRBJ2-7; D ambiguous. Sequences were obtained from naive CD4+ T cells sorted from blood. Subset defined: CD45RA+ positively selected. The sequence was obtained from a man aged 30 to 39 in good health. CDR3 in amino acids: CASSFGYEQYF. The CDR3 DNA follows: TGTGCCAGCAGCTTTGGCTACGAGCAGTACTTC.